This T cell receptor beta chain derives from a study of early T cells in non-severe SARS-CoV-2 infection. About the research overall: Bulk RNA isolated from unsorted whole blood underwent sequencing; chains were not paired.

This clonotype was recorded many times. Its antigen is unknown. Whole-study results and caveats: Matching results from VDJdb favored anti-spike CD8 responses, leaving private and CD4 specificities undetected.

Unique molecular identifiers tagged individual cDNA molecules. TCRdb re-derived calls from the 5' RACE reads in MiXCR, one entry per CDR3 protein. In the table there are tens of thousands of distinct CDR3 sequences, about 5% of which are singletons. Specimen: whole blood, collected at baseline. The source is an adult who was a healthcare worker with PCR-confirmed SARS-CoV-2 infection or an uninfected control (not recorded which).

CDR3 amino acids: CASSPEGDTQYF. CDR3 bases: TGTGCCAGCAGTCCCGAGGGAGATACGCAGTATTTT. The chain carries TRBV12-3 or TRBV12-4 and TRBJ2-3, with D perhaps TRBD2 (5 bases). The length of the CDR3 is 12 residues. Trimming removed 5 bases from V and 5 bases from J, with 8 bases in between.